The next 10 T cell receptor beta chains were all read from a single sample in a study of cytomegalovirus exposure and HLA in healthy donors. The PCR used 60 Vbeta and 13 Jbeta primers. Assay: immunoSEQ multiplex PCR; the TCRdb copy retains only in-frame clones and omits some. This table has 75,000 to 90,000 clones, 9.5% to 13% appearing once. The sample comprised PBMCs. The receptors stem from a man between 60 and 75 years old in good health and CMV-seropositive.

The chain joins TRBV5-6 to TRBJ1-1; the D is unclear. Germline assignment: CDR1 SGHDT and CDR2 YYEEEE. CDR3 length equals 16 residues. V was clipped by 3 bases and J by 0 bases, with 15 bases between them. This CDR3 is CASSSRGEALNTEAFF. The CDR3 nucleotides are TGTGCCAGCAGCTCGCGTGGAGAGGCCCTGAACACTGAAGCTTTCTTT.

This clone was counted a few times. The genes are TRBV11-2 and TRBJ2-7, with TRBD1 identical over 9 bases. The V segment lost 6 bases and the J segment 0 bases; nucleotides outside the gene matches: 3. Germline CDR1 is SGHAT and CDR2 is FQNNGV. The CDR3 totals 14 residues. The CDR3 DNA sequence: TGTGCCAGCAGTACGACAGGGGGCTCCTACGAGCAGTACTTC. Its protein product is CASSTTGGSYEQYF.

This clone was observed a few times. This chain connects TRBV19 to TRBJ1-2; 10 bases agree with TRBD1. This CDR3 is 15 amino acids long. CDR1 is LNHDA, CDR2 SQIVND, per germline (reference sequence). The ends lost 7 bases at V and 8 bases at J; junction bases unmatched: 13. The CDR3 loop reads CASNNRDRGVKGYTF. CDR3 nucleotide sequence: TGTGCCAGTAATAACCGGGACAGGGGTGTCAAGGGCTACACCTTC.

CDR3 sequence (DNA): TGTGCCAGCAGTTTAGGACAGTTTTATAATTCACCCCTCCACTTT. Translation: CASSLGQFYNSPLHF. The chain uses TRBV28 and TRBJ1-6, with D possibly being TRBD1 (6 bases). The CDR3 extends over 15 amino acids. Germline V gives CDR1 MDHEN, CDR2 SYDVKM. Trimming left V 2 bases short and J 4 bases short, with 9 bases between.

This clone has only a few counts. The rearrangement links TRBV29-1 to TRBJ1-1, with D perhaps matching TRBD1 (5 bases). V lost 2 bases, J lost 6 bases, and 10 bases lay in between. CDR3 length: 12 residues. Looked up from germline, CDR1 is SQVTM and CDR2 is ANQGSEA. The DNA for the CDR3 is TGCAGCGTTGAACTGGGGGGTCCTGAAGCTTTCTTT. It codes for CSVELGGPEAFF.

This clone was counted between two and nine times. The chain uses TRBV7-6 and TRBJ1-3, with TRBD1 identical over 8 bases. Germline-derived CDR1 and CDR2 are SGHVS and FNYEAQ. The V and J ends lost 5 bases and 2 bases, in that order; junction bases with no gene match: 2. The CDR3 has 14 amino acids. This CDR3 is CASSQGQAGNTIYF. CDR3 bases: TGTGCCAGCAGCCAGGGACAGGCTGGAAACACCATATATTTT.

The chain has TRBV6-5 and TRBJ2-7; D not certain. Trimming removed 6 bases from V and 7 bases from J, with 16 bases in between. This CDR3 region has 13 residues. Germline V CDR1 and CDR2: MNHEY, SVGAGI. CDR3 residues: CASRSRSAREQYF. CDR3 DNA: TGTGCCAGCAGATCCCGCTCCGCCCGGGAGCAGTACTTC.

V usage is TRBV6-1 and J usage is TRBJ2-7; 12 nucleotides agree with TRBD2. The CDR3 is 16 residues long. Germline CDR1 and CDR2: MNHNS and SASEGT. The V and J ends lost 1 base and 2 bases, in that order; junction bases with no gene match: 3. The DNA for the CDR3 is TGTGCCAGCAGTGAAGGAAGACTAGCGGGGGCCTACGAGCAGTACGTC. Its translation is CASSEGRLAGAYEQYV.

CDR3 DNA: TGCGCCAGCAGTCATGACAGTAACTATGGCTACACCTTC. Its protein is CASSHDSNYGYTF. This chain uses TRBV5-1 with TRBJ1-2; a weak D match, TRBD1 (5 bases). The CDR3 is made up of 13 amino acids. Germline-derived CDR1 and CDR2 are SGHRS and YFSETQ. V shed 5 bases and J shed 1 base, with 9 bases lying between them.

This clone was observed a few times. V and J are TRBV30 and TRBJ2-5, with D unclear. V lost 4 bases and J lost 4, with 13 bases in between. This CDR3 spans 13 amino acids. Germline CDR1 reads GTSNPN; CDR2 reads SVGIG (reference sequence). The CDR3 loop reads CAWTLVAGETQYF. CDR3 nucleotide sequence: TGTGCCTGGACTCTGGTAGCCGGAGAGACCCAGTACTTC.